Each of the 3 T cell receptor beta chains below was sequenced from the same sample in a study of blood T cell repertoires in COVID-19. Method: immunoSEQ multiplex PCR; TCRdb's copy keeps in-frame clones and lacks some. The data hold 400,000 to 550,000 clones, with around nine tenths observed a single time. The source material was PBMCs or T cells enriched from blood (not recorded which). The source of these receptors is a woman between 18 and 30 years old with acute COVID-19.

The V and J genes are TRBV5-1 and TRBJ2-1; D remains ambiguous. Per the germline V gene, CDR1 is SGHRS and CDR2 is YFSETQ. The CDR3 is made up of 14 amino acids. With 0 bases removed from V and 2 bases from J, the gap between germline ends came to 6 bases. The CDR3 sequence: CASSLEEPYNEQFF. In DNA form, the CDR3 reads TGCGCCAGCAGCTTGGAAGAGCCCTACAATGAGCAGTTCTTC.

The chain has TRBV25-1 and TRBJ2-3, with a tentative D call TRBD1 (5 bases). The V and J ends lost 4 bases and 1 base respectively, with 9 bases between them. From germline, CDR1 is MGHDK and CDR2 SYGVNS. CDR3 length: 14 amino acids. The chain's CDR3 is CASSALTGTDTQYF. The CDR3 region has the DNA TGTGCCAGCAGTGCGCTGACAGGCACAGATACGCAGTATTTT.

The CDR3 spells CASSQGTGNTEAFF. The CDR3 DNA reads TGTGCCAGCTCACAGGGGACAGGGAACACTGAAGCTTTCTTT. The J gene is TRBJ1-1, the V gene TRBV18, with 8 bases identical to TRBD1. The CDR3 length is 14 residues. The J segment lost 1 base and the V segment lost 4 bases, leaving 2 bases of the junction unmatched. Germline CDR1 KGHSH, CDR2 LQKENI.